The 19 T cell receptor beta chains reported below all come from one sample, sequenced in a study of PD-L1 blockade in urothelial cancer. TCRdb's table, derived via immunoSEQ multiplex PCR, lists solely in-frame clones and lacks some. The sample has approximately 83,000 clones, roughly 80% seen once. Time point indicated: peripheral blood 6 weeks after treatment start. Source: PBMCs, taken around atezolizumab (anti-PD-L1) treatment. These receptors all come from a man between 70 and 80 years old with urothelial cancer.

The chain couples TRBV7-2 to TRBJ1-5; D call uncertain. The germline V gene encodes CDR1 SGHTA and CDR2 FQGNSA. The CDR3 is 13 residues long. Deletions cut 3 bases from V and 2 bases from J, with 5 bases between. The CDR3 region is CASSFRGNQPQHF. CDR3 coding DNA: TGTGCCAGCAGCTTCCGGGGCAATCAGCCCCAGCATTTT.

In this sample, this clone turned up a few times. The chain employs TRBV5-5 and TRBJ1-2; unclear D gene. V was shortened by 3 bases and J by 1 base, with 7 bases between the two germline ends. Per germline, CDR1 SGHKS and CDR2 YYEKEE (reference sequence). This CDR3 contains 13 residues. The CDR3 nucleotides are TGTGCCAGCAGCTACCAGATTAACTATGGCTACACCTTC. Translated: CASSYQINYGYTF.

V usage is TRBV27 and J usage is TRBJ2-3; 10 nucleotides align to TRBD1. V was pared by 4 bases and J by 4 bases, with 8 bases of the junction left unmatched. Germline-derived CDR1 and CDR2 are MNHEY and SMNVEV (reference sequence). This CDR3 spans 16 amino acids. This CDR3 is CASSSLGGQGADTQYF. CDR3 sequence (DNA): TGTGCCAGCAGTTCTCTGGGAGGACAGGGGGCAGATACGCAGTATTTT.

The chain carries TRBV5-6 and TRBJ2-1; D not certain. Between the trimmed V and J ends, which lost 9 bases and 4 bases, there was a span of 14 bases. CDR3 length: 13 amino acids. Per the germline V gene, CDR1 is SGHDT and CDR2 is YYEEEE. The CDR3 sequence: CATAGVPYNEQFF. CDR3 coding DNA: TGTGCCACGGCAGGTGTCCCTTACAATGAGCAGTTCTTC. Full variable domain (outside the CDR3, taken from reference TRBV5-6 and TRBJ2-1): DAGVTQSPTHLIKTRGQQVTLRCSPKSGHDTVSWYQQALGQGPQFIFQYYEEEERQRGNFPDRFSGHQFPNYSSELNVNALLLGDSALYLCATAGVPYNEQFFGPGTRLTVL.

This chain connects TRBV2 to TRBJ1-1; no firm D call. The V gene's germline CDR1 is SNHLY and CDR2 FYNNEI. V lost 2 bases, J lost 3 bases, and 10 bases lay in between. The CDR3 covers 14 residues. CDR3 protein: CASSEIPSYTEAFF. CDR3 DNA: TGTGCCAGCAGTGAAATCCCCAGTTACACTGAAGCTTTCTTT.

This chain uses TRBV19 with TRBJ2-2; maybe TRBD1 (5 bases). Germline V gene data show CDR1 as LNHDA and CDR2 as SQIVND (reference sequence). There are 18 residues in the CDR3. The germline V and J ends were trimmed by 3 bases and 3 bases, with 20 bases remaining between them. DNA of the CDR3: TGTGCCAGTAGTATGATTGGTAGGGCCAGGGTTGACACCGGGGAGCTGTTTTTT. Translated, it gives CASSMIGRARVDTGELFF.

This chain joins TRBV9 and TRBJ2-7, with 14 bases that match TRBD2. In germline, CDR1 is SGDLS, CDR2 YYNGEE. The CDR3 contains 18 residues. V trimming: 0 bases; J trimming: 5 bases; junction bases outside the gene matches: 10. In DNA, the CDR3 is TGTGCCAGCAGCGTAGGGGGGGGGACTAGCGGGAGTTTCGACGAGCAGTACTTC. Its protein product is CASSVGGGTSGSFDEQYF.

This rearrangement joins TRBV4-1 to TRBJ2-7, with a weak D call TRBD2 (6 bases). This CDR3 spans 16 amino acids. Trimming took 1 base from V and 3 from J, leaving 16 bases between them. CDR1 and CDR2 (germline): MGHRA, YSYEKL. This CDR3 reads CASSQVINSGHYEQYF. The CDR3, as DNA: TGCGCCAGCAGCCAAGTAATTAATAGCGGACACTACGAGCAGTACTTC.

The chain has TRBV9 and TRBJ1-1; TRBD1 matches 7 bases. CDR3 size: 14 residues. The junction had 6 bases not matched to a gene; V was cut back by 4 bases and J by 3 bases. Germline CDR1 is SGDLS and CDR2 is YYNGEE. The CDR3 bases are TGTGCCAGCAGCCTACAGGGGAAGGACACTGAAGCTTTCTTT. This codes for CASSLQGKDTEAFF.

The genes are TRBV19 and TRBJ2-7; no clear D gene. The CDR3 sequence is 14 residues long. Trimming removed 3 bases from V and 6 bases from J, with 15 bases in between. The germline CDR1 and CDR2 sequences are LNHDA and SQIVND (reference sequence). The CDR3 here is CASSISKESPEQYF. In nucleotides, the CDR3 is TGTGCCAGTAGTATTTCCAAGGAGTCCCCCGAGCAGTACTTC.

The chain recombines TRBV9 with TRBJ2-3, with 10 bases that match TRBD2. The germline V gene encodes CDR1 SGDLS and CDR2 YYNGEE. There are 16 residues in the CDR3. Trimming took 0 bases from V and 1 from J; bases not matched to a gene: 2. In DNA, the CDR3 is TGTGCCAGCAGCGTAGCAAGCGGGGGGGGCACAGATACGCAGTATTTT. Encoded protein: CASSVASGGGTDTQYF.

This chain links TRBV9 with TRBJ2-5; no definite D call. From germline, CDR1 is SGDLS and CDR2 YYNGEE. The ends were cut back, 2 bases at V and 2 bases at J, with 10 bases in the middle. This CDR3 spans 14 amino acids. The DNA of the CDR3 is TGTGCCAGCAGCGTTGCAGGCCTTCAAGAGACCCAGTACTTC. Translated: CASSVAGLQETQYF. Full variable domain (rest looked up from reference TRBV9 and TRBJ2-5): DSGVTQTPKHLITATGQRVTLRCSPRSGDLSVYWYQQSLDQGLQFLIQYYNGEERAKGNILERFSAQQFPDLHSELNLSSLELGDSALYFCASSVAGLQETQYFGPGTRLLVL.

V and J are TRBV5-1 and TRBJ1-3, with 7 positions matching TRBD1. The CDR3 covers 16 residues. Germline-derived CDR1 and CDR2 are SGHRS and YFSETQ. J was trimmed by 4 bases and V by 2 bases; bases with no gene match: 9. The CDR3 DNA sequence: TGCGCCAGCAGCTTTACAGGGGCAGGCAGCGGAAACACCATATATTTT. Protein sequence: CASSFTGAGSGNTIYF.

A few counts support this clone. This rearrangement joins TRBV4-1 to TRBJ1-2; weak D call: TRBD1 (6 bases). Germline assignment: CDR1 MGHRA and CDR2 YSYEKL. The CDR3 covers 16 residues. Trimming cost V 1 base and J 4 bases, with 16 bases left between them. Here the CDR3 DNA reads TGCGCCAGCAGCCAAGTCTTGAGGACAGACCTCTATGGCTACACCTTC. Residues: CASSQVLRTDLYGYTF.

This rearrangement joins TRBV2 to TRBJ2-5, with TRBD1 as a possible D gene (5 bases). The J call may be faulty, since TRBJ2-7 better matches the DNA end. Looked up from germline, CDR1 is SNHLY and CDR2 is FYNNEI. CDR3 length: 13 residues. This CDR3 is CASSDKGYYEQYF. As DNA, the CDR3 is TGTGCCAGCAGTGATAAGGGGTACTACGAGCAGTACTTC.

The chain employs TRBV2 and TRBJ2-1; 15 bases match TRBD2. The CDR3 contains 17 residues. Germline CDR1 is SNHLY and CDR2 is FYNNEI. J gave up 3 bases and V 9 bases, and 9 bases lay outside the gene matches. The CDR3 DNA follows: TGTGCCAGTCCCGGGACTAGCGGGAGGCCGCGCTACAATGAGCAGTTCTTC. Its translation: CASPGTSGRPRYNEQFF.

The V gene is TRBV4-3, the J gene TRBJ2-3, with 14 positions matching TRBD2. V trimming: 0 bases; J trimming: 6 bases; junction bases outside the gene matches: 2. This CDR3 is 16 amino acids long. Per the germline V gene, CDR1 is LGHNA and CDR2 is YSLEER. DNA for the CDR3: TGCGCCAGCAGCCAAGATCGACTAGCGGGAGGGGATACGCAGTATTTT. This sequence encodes CASSQDRLAGGDTQYF.

The CDR3 is CASSLGGASEAFF. CDR3 coding DNA: TGTGCCAGCAGCTTAGGGGGGGCTTCCGAAGCTTTCTTT. This chain links TRBV7-3 with TRBJ1-1, with D possibly TRBD1 on 6 matching bases. Deletions cut 2 bases from V and 8 bases from J, with 12 bases between. The germline V gene encodes CDR1 SGHTA and CDR2 FQGTGA. This CDR3 contains 13 residues.

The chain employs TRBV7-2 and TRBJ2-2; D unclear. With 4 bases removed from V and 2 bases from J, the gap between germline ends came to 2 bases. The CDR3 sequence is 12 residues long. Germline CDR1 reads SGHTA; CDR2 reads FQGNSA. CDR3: CASSSNTGELFF. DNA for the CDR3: TGTGCCAGCAGCTCTAACACCGGGGAGCTGTTTTTT.